Here is one T cell receptor (beta chain) with its context. This clonotype was detected many times. What antigen it recognizes has not been identified. No base quality values were provided; no much bigger clone lies one nucleotide off. This sample is part of a study of Graves' ophthalmopathy and Graves' hyperthyroidism (dated by TCRdb to between 2017 and 2018). Notes on the research overall: Peripheral blood was collected at initial diagnosis, prior to any treatment. TCR beta repertoire signatures were used to distinguish Graves' ophthalmopathy from Graves' hyperthyroidism and to predict progression to ophthalmopathy. In total, over 130 blood samples were TCR-sequenced: approximately 42 ophthalmopathy, under 85 hyperthyroidism and some 17 hyperthyroidism-to-ophthalmopathy patients. To explore V-J signatures distinguishing ophthalmopathy from hyperthyroidism, a discovery set of 100 patients (roughly 42 ophthalmopathy, 57 stable hyperthyroidism) was enrolled. An independent validation cohort was composed of some 19 hyperthyroidism patients and over 15 patients who later progressed from hyperthyroidism to ophthalmopathy. In over 5 hyperthyroidism patients, the T-cell repertoires found in thyroid tissue were compared with those found in blood. Following sample collection, hyperthyroidism patients were given methimazole at a starting dose of 30 mg daily, and ophthalmopathy patients were given high-dose intravenous methylprednisolone. Broader findings and caveats from the paper: In cross-validation, the 13-signature model distinguished ophthalmopathy from stable hyperthyroidism with just over 85% sensitivity and around 81% specificity, while in the test set the corresponding values were 80% and 75%. In validation, the model predicted ophthalmopathy progression with about 64% sensitivity and less than 80% specificity; 12 predicted patients were CT-confirmed with GO in a median of 6.5 months. Most expanded thyroid clonotypes with frequency above 0.001 were also detected in blood, suggesting blood repertoires may reflect the thyroid immune response. No statistical method was used to predetermine the sample size, and group allocation was not hidden from the investigators.

For repertoire sequencing, TCR beta CDR3 regions were amplified from RNA transcripts. The first round of RT-PCR was done with HTBI primers and the Qiagen OneStep RT-PCR kit, and was followed by a second round of multiplex PCR, then size selection and purification. Libraries were sequenced on an Illumina HiSeq2000 using paired-end 100 bp reads. In the original analysis: SOAPnuke was used to process the reads, throwing out any read that had adapters, had uncalled bases, had a mean Phred below 15, or lacked an exact constant-primer or identifier match. High-quality paired reads were merged with COPE v1.2.5. Clonotypes were defined as unique nucleotide sequences and were aligned to IMGT TRB V, D and J references using MiTCR v1.1. The analysis was limited to V-J combinations with a frequency above 0.0001, which together covered about 99% of repertoires. For each V-J combination, a TCR clonal expansion and chaos score was defined as the ratio of F50 clonal expansion to chaos observed in the TCRdist matrix. Welch's t-statistics and random forest were used to narrow the features down to 10 to 15 V-J combinations, which were then fed into a naive Bayes classifier. The similarity between thyroid and blood repertoires was quantified using the Morisita-Horn index. TCRdb trimmed the raw reads at Q25, called clones with MiXCR and kept productive beta chains. Rows matching on CDR3 protein sequence are summarized as one entry with the most common DNA and genes. TCRdb, not the original authors, processed these V and J calls. This sample has approximately 700,000 distinct CDR3 sequences in its table, and about 40% of those were observed once. The top ten constitute 3.3% of the sample.

Including the terminal cysteine and phenylalanine, the CDR3 comprises 15 residues. Only the CDR3 DNA is retained, 45 bases long and in frame from the first base. V was cut back by 10 bases and J by 2 bases, leaving a gap of 20 bases between them. Ophthalmopathy patients were characterized by moderately to severely active disease, a Clinical Activity Score of at least 3, a NOSPECS grade of at least 4, and a disease duration under 3 months. Anyone with other autoimmune diseases, uncontrolled infections, pregnancy or lactation was excluded from the study. Diagnosis relied on clinical symptoms, serum thyroxine, TRAb, thyroid ultrasound and orbital computed tomography. PBMCs were isolated from about 9.2 ml of fresh peripheral blood by Ficoll-Paque density gradient centrifugation. Total RNA was extracted using Trizol reagent, and RNA quality was checked on an Agilent 2100 Bioanalyzer.

The chain was built from TRBV12-3 or TRBV12-4 and TRBJ1-1; the D segment could be TRBD1, given 6 matching bases. The clonotype comes from an adult man with Graves' ophthalmopathy. Sequencing input: peripheral blood. The CDR3 has the sequence CATSPSAGANTEAFF. The DNA reads as follows: TGTGCCACCTCCCCCTCGGCAGGGGCCAACACTGAAGCTTTCTTT.